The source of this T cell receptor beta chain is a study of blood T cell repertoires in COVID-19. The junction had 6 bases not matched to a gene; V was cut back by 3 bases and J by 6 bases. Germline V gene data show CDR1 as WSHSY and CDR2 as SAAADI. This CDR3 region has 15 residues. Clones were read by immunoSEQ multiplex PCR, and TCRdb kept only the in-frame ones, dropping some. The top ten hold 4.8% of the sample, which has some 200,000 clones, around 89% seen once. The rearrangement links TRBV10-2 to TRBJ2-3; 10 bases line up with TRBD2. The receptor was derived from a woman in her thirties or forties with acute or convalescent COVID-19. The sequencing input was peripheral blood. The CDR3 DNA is TGCGCCAGCAGTGAACCAGCGGGGGGGCGGGATACGCAGTATTTT. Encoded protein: CASSEPAGGRDTQYF.